This TCR beta chain was profiled in a study of blood T cell repertoires in COVID-19. Generated by immunoSEQ multiplex PCR, the TCRdb table keeps only in-frame clones and is missing some. This sample has 190,000 or so clones, with about 83% found just once. With V trimmed by 0 bases and J by 5 bases, 8 bases remained unmatched. Germline CDR1 is KGHSH and CDR2 is LQKENI. The length of the CDR3 is 16 residues. This TCR was recovered from a woman under 40 who had recovered from COVID-19. This chain uses TRBV18 with TRBJ2-5; 8 bases align to TRBD1. Source material: PBMCs or T cells enriched from blood (not recorded which). CDR3: CASSPPGRGLGETQYF. The CDR3 DNA reads TGTGCCAGCTCACCACCGGGCAGGGGGCTCGGGGAGACCCAGTACTTC.